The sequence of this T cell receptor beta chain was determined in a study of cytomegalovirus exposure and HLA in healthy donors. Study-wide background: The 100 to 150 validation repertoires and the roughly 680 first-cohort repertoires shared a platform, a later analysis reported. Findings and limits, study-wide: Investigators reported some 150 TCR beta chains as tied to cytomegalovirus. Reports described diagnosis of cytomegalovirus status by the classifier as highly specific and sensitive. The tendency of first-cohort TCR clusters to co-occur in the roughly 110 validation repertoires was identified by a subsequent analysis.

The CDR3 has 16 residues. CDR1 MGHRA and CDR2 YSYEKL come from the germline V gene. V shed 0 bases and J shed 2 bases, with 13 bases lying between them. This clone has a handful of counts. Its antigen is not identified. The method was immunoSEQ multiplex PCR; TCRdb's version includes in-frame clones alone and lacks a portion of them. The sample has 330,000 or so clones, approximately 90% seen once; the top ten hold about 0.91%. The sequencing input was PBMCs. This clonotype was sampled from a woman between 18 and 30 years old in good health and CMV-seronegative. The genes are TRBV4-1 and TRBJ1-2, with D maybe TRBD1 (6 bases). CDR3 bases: TGCGCCAGCAGCCAAGATCAATCAGGGGTCAACTATGGCTACACCTTC. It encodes CASSQDQSGVNYGYTF.